These T cell receptor beta chains were read from a single sample in a study of immune cell composition in non-small cell lung cancer. Produced via immunoSEQ multiplex PCR; TCRdb's table is partial and in-frame only. The repertoire has roughly 16,000 clones, over 65% of them found once; the top ten carry approximately 10%. Separately, the same data were catalogued under a study of CD4 T cells in lung cancer.

Sequenced input: non-adjacent lung tissue. These receptors originate from a human donor with non-small cell lung cancer. Each CDR3 is given with its conserved first and last residue. A D gene is named only where the DNA matches it firmly.

D gene	V gene	J gene	CDR3 DNA	CDR3 protein
NA	TRBV6-1	TRBJ1-1	TGTGCCAGCAGCGGGGGAAGGGGGAACACTGAAGCTTTCTTT	CASSGGRGNTEAFF
TRBD2	TRBV11-2	TRBJ2-5	TGTGCCAGCCACAGAGGGCGGGGGGGCCGGCAAGAGACCCAGTACTTC	CASHRGRGGRQETQYF
NA	TRBV4-2	TRBJ1-6	TGTGCCAGCAGCCAAGTTCAAAGATCACCCCTCCACTTT	CASSQVQRSPLHF
NA	TRBV25-1	TRBJ2-7	TGTGCCAGCTCCAAGGGTGACGGCCTCGAGCAGTACTTC	CASSKGDGLEQYF
NA	TRBV4-1	TRBJ1-4	TGCGCCAGCAGCCCTGAAGCGACCAGCACTAATGAAAAACTGTTTTTT	CASSPEATSTNEKLFF
NA	TRBV10-3	TRBJ1-1	TGTGCCATCAAGTATCGGGCTGAAGCTTTCTTT	CAIKYRAEAFF
NA	TRBV18	TRBJ2-5	TGTGCCAGCTCACCAAGCAGTGGGGAGACCCAGTACTTC	CASSPSSGETQYF
NA	TRBV2	TRBJ1-1	TGTGCCAGCAGGAGAAGCCCCGAGTGGGCTTTCTTT	CASRRSPEWAFF
NA	TRBV2	TRBJ1-1	TGTGCCAGCAGAACCCAGGCAACCGCGAACACTGAAGCTTTCTTT	CASRTQATANTEAFF
TRBD1	TRBV10-3	TRBJ2-2	TGTGCCATTGGGACGCACCAGGGGGCAGGCACCGGGGAGCTGTTTTTT	CAIGTHQGAGTGELFF